The 18 T cell receptor beta chains in this list originate from one sample, sequenced in a study of blood T cells in healthy people across ages. The authors ran a second PCR of 7 to 11 cycles using a sample-barcoded 5' primer and a J-beta primer mix. TCRdb re-called the 5' RACE reads through MiXCR, storing one row per CDR3 protein. The sample shows over 600,000 distinct CDR3 sequences, roughly 46% of them seen only once. Sequencing input: blood. The receptors come from a man older than 75 in good health.

This clonotype was counted only a few times. The V call is TRBV20-1, the J call TRBJ2-3; maybe TRBD2 (6 bases). Trimming removed 1 base from V and 4 bases from J, with 21 bases in between. The CDR3 loop spans 17 amino acids. Looked up from germline, CDR1 is DFQATT and CDR2 is SNEGSKA (reference sequence). CDR3 DNA: TGCAGTGCTAGAGTTTCGCGGGTCGGGAGTCCCCCAGATACGCAGTATTTT. This codes for CSARVSRVGSPPDTQYF.

Points on this clonotype: A junction boundary mismatches the germline segment, possibly from a read error. The rearrangement uses TRBV6-5 and TRBJ2-5; possibly TRBD1 for D (8 bases). The CDR3 has 15 residues. Germline V gives CDR1 MNHEY, CDR2 SVGAGI. The chain's CDR3 is CTSSLGQGGAETQYF. The CDR3 region has the DNA TGTACCAGCAGTTTAGGACAGGGAGGGGCAGAGACCCAGTACTTC.

The V call is TRBV6-2 or TRBV6-3, the J call TRBJ2-7; D perhaps matches TRBD1 (6 bases). This CDR3 has 15 residues. Germline V gene lookup returns CDR1 MNHEY and CDR2 SVGEGT. With 4 bases removed from V and 2 bases from J, the gap between germline ends came to 15 bases. In DNA form, the CDR3 reads TGTGCCAGCAGTTCCCCAGGACAGACCGCCTACGAGCAGTACTTC. This codes for CASSSPGQTAYEQYF.

This chain connects TRBV20-1 to TRBJ2-1; TRBD2 matches 14 bases. The CDR3 has 14 residues. Germline V lookup: CDR1 DFQATT, CDR2 SNEGSKA (reference sequence). The ends lost 6 bases at V and 9 bases at J; junction bases unmatched: 7. CDR3 in DNA: TGCAGTGCGGGGAGGACTAGCGGGAGGCCTGAGCAGTTCTTC. This encodes CSAGRTSGRPEQFF.

The chain has TRBV4-3 and TRBJ1-2; D remains ambiguous. CDR1 is LGHNA, CDR2 YSLEER, per germline. V gave up 0 bases and J gave up 0 bases, with 8 bases separating them. The CDR3 is made up of 15 amino acids. The chain's CDR3 is CASSQDWAANYGYTF. As DNA, the CDR3 is TGCGCCAGCAGCCAAGATTGGGCGGCTAACTATGGCTACACCTTC.

This rearrangement joins TRBV27 to TRBJ2-4; 8 bases line up with TRBD2. Germline V gene sequence: CDR1 MNHEY, CDR2 SMNVEV (reference sequence). V dropped 8 bases and J dropped 3; count of bases not matched to a gene: 6. The CDR3 runs 14 residues. DNA for the CDR3: TGTGCCAGCGACGGGAGGGCCTTCAAAAACATTCAGTACTTC. Translating it yields CASDGRAFKNIQYF.

A few counts support this clonotype. The chain has TRBV27 and TRBJ1-3, with D unresolved. Germline values: CDR1 MNHEY, CDR2 SMNVEV (reference sequence). V lost 4 bases to trimming and J lost 4 bases, with 11 bases between them. The CDR3 has 14 residues. CDR3 protein: CASSSLGAGNTIYF. Here the CDR3 DNA reads TGTGCCAGCAGTTCACTAGGAGCCGGAAACACCATATATTTT.

This clonotype was counted many times. The chain uses TRBV7-9 and TRBJ1-1, with 7 bases that match TRBD1. CDR3 length: 16 amino acids. V gave up 4 bases and J gave up 2 bases; unmatched junction bases: 10. Germline V gene lookup returns CDR1 SEHNR and CDR2 FQNEAQ (reference sequence). CDR3 protein: CASSSSGQRPNTEAFF. As DNA, the CDR3 is TGTGCCAGCAGCTCCTCGGGACAGCGACCAAACACTGAAGCTTTCTTT. Drawing the rest from reference TRBV7-9 and TRBJ1-1, the complete variable domain is DTGVSQNPRHKITKRGQNVTFRCDPISEHNRLYWYRQTLGQGPEFLTYFQNEAQLEKSRLLSDRFSAERPKGSFSTLEIQRTEQGDSAMYLCASSSSGQRPNTEAFFGQGTRLTVV.

The chain recombines TRBV4-3 with TRBJ1-3; D is possibly TRBD1 (5 bases). Trimming took off 0 bases at V and 3 bases at J, with 12 bases between the two ends. There are 16 residues in the CDR3. Germline V CDR1 and CDR2: LGHNA, YSLEER. CDR3 DNA: TGCGCCAGCAGCCAAGATCCGCCAGGGCATGGAAACACCATATATTTT. Protein sequence: CASSQDPPGHGNTIYF.

The CDR3 DNA reads TGCAGCGTGCTTCAGGGGGCCTACGAGCAGTACTTC. Its protein is CSVLQGAYEQYF. The gene calls are TRBV29-1 and TRBJ2-4, with 7 bases matching TRBD1. The J call could be wrong; TRBJ2-7 is a better fit for the DNA end. This CDR3 is 12 amino acids long. Germline CDR1 reads SQVTM; CDR2 reads ANQGSEA.

The CDR3 DNA is TGTGCCAGCAGTTTAAGGGGGGGGGCAGATCAGCCCCAGCATTTT. It is translated as CASSLRGGADQPQHF. The genes are TRBV12-3 or TRBV12-4 and TRBJ1-5; weak D call: TRBD1 (6 bases). V dropped 2 bases and J dropped 5 bases, with 13 bases sitting between them. The CDR3 has 15 residues.

This clonotype was observed a few times. This chain links TRBV27 with TRBJ2-3; D not certain. The germline V gene encodes CDR1 MNHEY and CDR2 SMNVEV (reference sequence). V was cut by 0 bases and J by 4 bases, with 8 bases left in between. The CDR3 loop spans 14 amino acids. The DNA of the CDR3 is TGTGCCAGCAGTTTATCTACCGTCGCAGATACGCAGTATTTT. It specifies CASSLSTVADTQYF.

The rearrangement links TRBV6-2 or TRBV6-3 to TRBJ2-3, with 8 bases identical to TRBD2. V lost 6 bases, J lost 7 bases, and 9 bases stayed unmatched. CDR1 MNHEY and CDR2 SVGEGT come from the germline V gene. This CDR3 region has 14 residues. This chain's CDR3 is CASSPRGGENTQYF. CDR3 in DNA: TGTGCCAGCAGCCCCCGGGGGGGAGAGAATACGCAGTATTTT.

The chain employs TRBV7-8 and TRBJ2-7, with unresolved D. From germline, CDR1 is SGHVS and CDR2 FQNEAQ. This CDR3 is 13 amino acids long. V gave up 0 bases and J gave up 4 bases, with 7 bases separating them. CDR3 sequence reads: CASSLAAFYEQYF. CDR3 bases: TGTGCCAGCAGCTTAGCGGCATTTTACGAGCAGTACTTC.

This clonotype was found a few times. The junction departs from the called germline gene at one end, perhaps through a read error. The chain carries TRBV10-3 and TRBJ2-4; no definite D call. The assigned J gene may be wrong: the sequence end matches TRBJ2-7 better. CDR1 and CDR2 from the germline V gene are ENHRY and SYGVKD. The CDR3 consists of 14 residues. The CDR3 here is CAIGDPVANYEQYF. CDR3 in DNA: TGTGCCATCGGTGACCCTGTTGCGAACTACGAGCAGTACTTC.

The gene calls are TRBV4-2 and TRBJ2-5; 15 bases agree with TRBD2. The DNA matches TRBJ2-7 better at its end, which makes the J call doubtful. Germline V gene lookup returns CDR1 LGHNA and CDR2 YNFKEQ. The CDR3 totals 17 residues. CDR3 sequence: CASSPQFRTSGRGEQYF. The DNA for the CDR3 is TGTGCCAGCAGCCCCCAGTTCCGGACTAGCGGGAGGGGCGAGCAGTACTTC.

In its sample, this clonotype was seen a few times. The chain combines TRBV4-3 with TRBJ2-1, with TRBD2 identical over 8 bases. J lost 8 bases, V lost 0 bases, and 9 bases had no gene match. CDR1 is LGHNA, CDR2 YSLEER, per germline. This CDR3 contains 16 residues. The CDR3 nucleotides read TGCGCCAGCAGCCAAGATCGGCAGGGTAGCGGGGATGAGCAGTTCTTC. The encoded protein is CASSQDRQGSGDEQFF.

The V gene is TRBV20-1, the J gene TRBJ2-3; 9 bases align to TRBD2. CDR3 size: 15 residues. Germline V gene data show CDR1 as DFQATT and CDR2 as SNEGSKA (reference sequence). V gave up 2 bases and J gave up 0 bases; unmatched junction bases: 3. Written as DNA, the CDR3 is TGCAGTGCTAGAAGACTAGCGGCAAGCACAGATACGCAGTATTTT. It codes for CSARRLAASTDTQYF.